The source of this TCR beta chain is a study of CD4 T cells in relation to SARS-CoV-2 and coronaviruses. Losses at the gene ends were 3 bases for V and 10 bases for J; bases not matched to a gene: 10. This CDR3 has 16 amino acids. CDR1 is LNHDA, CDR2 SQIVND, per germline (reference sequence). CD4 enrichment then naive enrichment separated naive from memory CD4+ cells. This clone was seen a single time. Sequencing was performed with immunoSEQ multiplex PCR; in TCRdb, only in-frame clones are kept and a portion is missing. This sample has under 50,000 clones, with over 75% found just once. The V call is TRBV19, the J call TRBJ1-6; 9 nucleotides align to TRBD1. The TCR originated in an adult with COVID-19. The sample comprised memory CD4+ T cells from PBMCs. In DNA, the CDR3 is TGTGCCAGTAGTATCGGCGGGGGGACAGGGAGATCACCCCTCCACTTT. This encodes CASSIGGGTGRSPLHF.